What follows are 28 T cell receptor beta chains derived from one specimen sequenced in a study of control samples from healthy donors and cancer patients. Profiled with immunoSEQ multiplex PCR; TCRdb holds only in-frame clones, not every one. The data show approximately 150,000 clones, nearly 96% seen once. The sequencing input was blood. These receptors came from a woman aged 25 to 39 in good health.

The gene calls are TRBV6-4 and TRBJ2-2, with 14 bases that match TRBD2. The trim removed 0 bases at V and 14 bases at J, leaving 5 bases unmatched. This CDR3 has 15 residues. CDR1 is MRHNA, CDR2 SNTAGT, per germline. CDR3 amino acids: CASSDSGLAGAALFF. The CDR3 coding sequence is TGTGCCAGCAGTGACTCGGGACTAGCGGGAGCCGCACTGTTTTTT.

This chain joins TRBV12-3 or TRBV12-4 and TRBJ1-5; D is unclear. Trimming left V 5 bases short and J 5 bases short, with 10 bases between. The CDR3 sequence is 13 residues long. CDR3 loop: CASSSHTHQPQHF. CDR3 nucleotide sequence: TGTGCCAGCAGTAGTCACACCCATCAGCCCCAGCATTTT.

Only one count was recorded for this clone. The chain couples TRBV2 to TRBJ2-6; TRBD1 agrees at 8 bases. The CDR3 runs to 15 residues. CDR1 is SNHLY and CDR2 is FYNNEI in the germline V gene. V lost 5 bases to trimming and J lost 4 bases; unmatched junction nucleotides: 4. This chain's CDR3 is CASSSTGAGANVLTF. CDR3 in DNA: TGTGCCAGCAGTTCGACAGGGGCCGGGGCCAACGTCCTGACTTTC.

The CDR3 region has the DNA TGTGCCTGGAGCCCCACCGGGGAGCTGTTTTTT. It yields the protein CAWSPTGELFF. J is TRBJ2-2 and V is TRBV30; D is unresolved. Trimming left V 3 bases short and J 4 bases short, with 3 bases between. The CDR3 consists of 11 residues. Germline V gives CDR1 GTSNPN, CDR2 SVGIG (reference sequence).

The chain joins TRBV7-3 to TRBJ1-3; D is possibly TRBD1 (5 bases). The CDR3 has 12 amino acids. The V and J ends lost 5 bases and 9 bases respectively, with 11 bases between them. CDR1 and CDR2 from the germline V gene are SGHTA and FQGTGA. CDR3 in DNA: TGTGCCAGCAGCCATCCTGGGGGCACCATATATTTT. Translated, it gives CASSHPGGTIYF. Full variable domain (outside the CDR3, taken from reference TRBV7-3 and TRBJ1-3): GAGVSQTPSNKVTEKGKYVELRCDPISGHTALYWYRQSLGQGPEFLIYFQGTGAADDSGLPNDRFFAVRPEGSVSTLKIQRTERGDSAVYLCASSHPGGTIYFGEGSWLTVV.

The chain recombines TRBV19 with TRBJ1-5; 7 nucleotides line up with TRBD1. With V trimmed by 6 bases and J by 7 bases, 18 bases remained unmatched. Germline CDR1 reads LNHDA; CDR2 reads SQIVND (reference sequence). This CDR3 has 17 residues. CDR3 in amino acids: CASSPEEGGGYGQPQHF. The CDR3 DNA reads TGTGCCAGTAGCCCTGAGGAGGGAGGGGGCTACGGGCAGCCCCAGCATTTT.

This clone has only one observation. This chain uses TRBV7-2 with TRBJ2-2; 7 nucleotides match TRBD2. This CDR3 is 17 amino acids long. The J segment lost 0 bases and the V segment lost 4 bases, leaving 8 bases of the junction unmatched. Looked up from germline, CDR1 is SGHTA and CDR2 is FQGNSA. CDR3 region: CASSSSGARSNTGELFF. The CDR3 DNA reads TGTGCCAGCAGCTCGAGCGGGGCAAGATCGAACACCGGGGAGCTGTTTTTT.

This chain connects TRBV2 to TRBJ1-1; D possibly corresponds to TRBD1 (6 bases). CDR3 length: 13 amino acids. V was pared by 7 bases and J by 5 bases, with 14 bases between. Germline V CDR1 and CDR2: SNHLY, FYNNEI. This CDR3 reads CASTTGSFTEAFF. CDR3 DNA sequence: TGTGCCAGCACAACAGGGTCGTTTACTGAAGCTTTCTTT.

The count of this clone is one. The CDR3 region is CASSPGGVAYGYTF. CDR3 sequence (DNA): TGTGCCAGCAGCCCCGGGGGGGTAGCGTATGGCTACACCTTC. V gene TRBV5-4 combines with J gene TRBJ1-2; a weak D match, TRBD1 (5 bases). There are 14 residues in the CDR3. The germline V gene encodes CDR1 SGHNT and CDR2 YYREEE (reference sequence). Trimming took 4 bases from V and 5 from J, leaving 15 bases between them. Full variable domain (remainder filled in from reference TRBV5-4 and TRBJ1-2): ETGVTQSPTHLIKTRGQQVTLRCSSQSGHNTVSWYQQALGQGPQFIFQYYREEENGRGNFPPRFSGLQFPNYSSELNVNALELDDSALYLCASSPGGVAYGYTFGSGTRLTVV.

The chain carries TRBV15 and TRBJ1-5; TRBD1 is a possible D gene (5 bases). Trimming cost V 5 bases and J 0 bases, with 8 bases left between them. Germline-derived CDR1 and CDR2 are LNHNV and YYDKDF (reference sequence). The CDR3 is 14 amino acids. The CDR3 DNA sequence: TGTGCCACCAGCCGAGGGACTAGCAATCAGCCCCAGCATTTT. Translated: CATSRGTSNQPQHF.

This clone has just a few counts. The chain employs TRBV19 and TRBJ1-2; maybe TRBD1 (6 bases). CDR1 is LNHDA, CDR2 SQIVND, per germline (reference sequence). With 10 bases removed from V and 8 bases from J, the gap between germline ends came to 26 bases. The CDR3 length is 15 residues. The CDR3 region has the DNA TGTGCCACCTCTTTTGGGGGGCCTGGTTTGGGCGGCTACACCTTC. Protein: CATSFGGPGLGGYTF.

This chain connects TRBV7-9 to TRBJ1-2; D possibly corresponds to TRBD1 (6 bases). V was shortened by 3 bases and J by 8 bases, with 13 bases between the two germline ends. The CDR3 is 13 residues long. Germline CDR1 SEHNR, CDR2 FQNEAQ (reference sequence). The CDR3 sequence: CASSFSGVGGYTF. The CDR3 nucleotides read TGTGCCAGCAGCTTCTCAGGGGTCGGGGGCTACACCTTC.

The CDR3 DNA reads as TGTGCAAGTCGCTTGAGGGACAGGGTGGGAAATCAGCCCCAGCATTTT. Its protein product is CASRLRDRVGNQPQHF. The rearrangement joins TRBV12-2 to TRBJ1-5; the table assigns TRBD1, which was not confirmed against the DNA. TRBV12-2 is a pseudogene. The CDR3 has 16 residues.

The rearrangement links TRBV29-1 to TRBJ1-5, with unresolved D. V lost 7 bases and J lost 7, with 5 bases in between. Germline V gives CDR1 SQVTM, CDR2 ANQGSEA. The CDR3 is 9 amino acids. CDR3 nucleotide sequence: TGCAGCGGCCGGCAGCCCCAGCATTTT. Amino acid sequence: CSGRQPQHF.

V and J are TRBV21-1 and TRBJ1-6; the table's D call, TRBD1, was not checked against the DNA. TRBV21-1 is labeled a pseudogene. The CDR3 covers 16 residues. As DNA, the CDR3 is TGTGCCAGCAGCAAGCAATACAGGGGCTATAATTCACCCCTCCACTTT. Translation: CASSKQYRGYNSPLHF.

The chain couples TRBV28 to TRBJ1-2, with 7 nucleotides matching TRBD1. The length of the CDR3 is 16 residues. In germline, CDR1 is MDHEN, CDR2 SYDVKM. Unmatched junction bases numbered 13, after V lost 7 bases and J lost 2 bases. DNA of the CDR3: TGTGCCAGCATCGGCAGACACAGGGGCGCCAACTATGGCTACACCTTC. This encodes CASIGRHRGANYGYTF.

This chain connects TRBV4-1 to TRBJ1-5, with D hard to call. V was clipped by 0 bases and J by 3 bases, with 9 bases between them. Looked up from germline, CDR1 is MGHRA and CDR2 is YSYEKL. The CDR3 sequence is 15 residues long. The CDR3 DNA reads TGCGCCAGCAGCCAAGAATGGCAGTTCAATCAGCCCCAGCATTTT. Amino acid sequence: CASSQEWQFNQPQHF.

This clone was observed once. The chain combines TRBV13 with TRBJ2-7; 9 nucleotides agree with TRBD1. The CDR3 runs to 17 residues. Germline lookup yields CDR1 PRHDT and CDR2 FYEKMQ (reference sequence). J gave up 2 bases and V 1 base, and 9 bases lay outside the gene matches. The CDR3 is CASSLAQGQGRTYEQYF. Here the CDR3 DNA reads TGTGCCAGCAGCTTAGCCCAGGGACAGGGAAGGACCTACGAGCAGTACTTC.

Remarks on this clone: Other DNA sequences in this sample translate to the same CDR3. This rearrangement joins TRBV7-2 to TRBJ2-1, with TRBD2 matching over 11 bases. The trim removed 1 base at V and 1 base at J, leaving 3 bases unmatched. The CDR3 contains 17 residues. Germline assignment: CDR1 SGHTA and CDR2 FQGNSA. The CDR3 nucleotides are TGTGCCAGCAGCTTAGTCGGGACTAGCGGTTCCTACAATGAGCAGTTCTTC. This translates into CASSLVGTSGSYNEQFF.

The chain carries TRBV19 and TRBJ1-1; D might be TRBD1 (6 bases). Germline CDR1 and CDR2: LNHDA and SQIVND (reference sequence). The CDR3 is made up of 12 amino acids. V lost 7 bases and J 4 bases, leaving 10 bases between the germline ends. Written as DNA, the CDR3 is TGTGCCAGTACGAAGGGGGGCACTGAAGCTTTCTTT. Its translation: CASTKGGTEAFF.

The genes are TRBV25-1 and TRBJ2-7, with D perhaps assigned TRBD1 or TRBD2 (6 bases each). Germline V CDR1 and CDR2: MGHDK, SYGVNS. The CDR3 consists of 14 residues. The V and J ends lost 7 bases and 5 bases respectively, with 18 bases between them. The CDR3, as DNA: TGTGCCAGCACAGGAGGAGGGGGTAGCCACGAGCAGTACTTC. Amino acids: CASTGGGGSHEQYF.

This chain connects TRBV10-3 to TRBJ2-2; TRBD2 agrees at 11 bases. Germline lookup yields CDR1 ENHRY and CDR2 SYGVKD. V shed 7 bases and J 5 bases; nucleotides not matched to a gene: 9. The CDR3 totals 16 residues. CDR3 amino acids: CAITPGTSGPTGELFF. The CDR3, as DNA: TGTGCCATCACTCCCGGGACTAGCGGACCGACCGGGGAGCTGTTTTTT.

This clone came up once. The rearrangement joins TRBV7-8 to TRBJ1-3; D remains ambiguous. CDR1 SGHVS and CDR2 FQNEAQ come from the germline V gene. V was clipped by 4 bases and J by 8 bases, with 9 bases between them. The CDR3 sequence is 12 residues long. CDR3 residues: CASSYQRDTIYF. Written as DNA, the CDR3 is TGTGCCAGCAGCTACCAACGGGACACCATATATTTT.

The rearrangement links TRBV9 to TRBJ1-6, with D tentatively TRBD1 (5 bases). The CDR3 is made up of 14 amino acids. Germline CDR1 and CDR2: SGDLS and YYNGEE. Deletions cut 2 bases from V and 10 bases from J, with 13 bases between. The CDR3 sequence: CASSVEGSRSPLHF. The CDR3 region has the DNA TGTGCCAGCAGCGTGGAGGGGAGTCGGTCACCCCTCCACTTT. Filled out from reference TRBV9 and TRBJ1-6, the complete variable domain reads DSGVTQTPKHLITATGQRVTLRCSPRSGDLSVYWYQQSLDQGLQFLIQYYNGEERAKGNILERFSAQQFPDLHSELNLSSLELGDSALYFCASSVEGSRSPLHFGNGTRLTVT.

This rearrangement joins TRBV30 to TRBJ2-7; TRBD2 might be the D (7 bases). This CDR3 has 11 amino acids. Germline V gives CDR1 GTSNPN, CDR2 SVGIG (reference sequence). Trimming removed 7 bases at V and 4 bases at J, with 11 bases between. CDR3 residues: CASAGAYEQYF. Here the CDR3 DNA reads TGTGCCTCCGCGGGGGCTTACGAGCAGTACTTC.

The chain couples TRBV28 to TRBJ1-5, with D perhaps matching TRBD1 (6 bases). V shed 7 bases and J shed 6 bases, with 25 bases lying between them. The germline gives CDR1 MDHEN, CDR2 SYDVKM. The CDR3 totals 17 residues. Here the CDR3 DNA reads TGTGCCAGCAAGGCCGGGGGAAGGGGGTTAGGGTTTCAGCCCCAGCATTTT. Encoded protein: CASKAGGRGLGFQPQHF. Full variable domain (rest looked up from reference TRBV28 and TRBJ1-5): DVKVTQSSRYLVKRTGEKVFLECVQDMDHENMFWYRQDPGLGLRLIYFSYDVKMKEKGDIPEGYSVSREKKERFSLILESASTNQTSMYLCASKAGGRGLGFQPQHFGDGTRLSIL.

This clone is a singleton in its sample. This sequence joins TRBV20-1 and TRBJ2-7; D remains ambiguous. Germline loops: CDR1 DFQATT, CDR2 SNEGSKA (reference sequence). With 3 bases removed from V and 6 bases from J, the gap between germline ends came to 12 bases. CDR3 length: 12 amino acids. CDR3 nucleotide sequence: TGCAGTGCTAGTCTAGTGGATTCCGAGCAGTACTTC. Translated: CSASLVDSEQYF.

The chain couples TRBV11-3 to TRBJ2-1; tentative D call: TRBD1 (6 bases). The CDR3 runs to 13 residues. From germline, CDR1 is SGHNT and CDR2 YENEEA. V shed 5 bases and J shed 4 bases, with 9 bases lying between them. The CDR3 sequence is CASSTDRYNEQFF. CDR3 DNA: TGTGCCAGCAGCACAGACAGGTACAATGAGCAGTTCTTC.